This TCR beta chain comes out of a study of radiation and T cells in renal cell carcinoma. The time point here: baseline pretreatment blood. The sample's treatment: 15 Gy SBRT to primary tumor, nephrectomy 4 weeks later. The CDR3 consists of 14 residues. V lost 6 bases and J 3 bases, leaving 14 bases between the germline ends. Germline V CDR1 and CDR2: SGHDT, YYEEEE. Clones were read by immunoSEQ multiplex PCR, and TCRdb kept only the in-frame ones, dropping some. The table has about 140,000 clones, around 78% seen once. Comment on this clone: Its antigen is currently unknown.

Study-wide points: Top tumor clonotypes rose in blood 2 weeks post-radiation, then contracted.

The sequences come from blood, collected from a patient whose treatment included radiotherapy and nephrectomy. The chain links TRBV5-6 to TRBJ2-3; TRBD2 might be the D (6 bases). This sequence originates from a woman in her 50s with renal cell carcinoma. CDR3 residues: CASTFTGETDTQYF. The CDR3 region has the DNA TGTGCCAGCACCTTTACGGGGGAAACAGATACGCAGTATTTT.